This T cell receptor (beta chain) was recorded in a study of control samples from healthy donors and cancer patients. Data came from immunoSEQ multiplex PCR; TCRdb stores just in-frame clones and leaves some out. The sample includes 160,000 or so clones, roughly 94% of them seen just once. The sequenced sample consisted of PBMCs. The TCR sequence derives from a man aged 60 to 69 with colorectal cancer.

The CDR3 nucleotides are TGTGCCAGTAGTCTGGCCGGGACAGCGAGCAATCAGCCCCAGCATTTT. Translation: CASSLAGTASNQPQHF. V gene TRBV19 combines with J gene TRBJ1-5, with 7 bases matching TRBD1. This CDR3 comprises 16 residues. Germline V gene lookup returns CDR1 LNHDA and CDR2 SQIVND (reference sequence). The V gene end was trimmed by 5 bases and the J gene end by 1 base; junction bases not matched to a gene: 8.